Following are 29 T cell receptor beta chains from one sample sequenced in a study of T cell responses to AZD1222 COVID-19 vaccine. Here immunoSEQ multiplex PCR was the method, and the copy in TCRdb shows in-frame clones only, minus some. The sample has around 90,000 clones, over 75% seen once; the top ten hold 10% to 15%. The material sequenced was peripheral blood, taken on day 0 of AZD1222 vaccination. Receptor source: an adult in good health.

V and J are TRBV2 and TRBJ1-2; no firm D call. V dropped 3 bases and J dropped 0 bases, with 11 bases sitting between them. Germline CDR1 and CDR2: SNHLY and FYNNEI. The CDR3 has 15 amino acids. CDR3 region: CASSELEGANYGYTF. The CDR3 nucleotides read TGTGCCAGCAGTGAGTTGGAGGGCGCTAACTATGGCTACACCTTC.

The chain links TRBV9 to TRBJ1-1; D remains unclear. This CDR3 is 16 amino acids long. Per the germline V gene, CDR1 is SGDLS and CDR2 is YYNGEE. V dropped 0 bases and J dropped 2 bases, with 14 bases sitting between them. CDR3 DNA: TGTGCCAGCAGCGTAGGGCAGAGCCCACCTAACACTGAAGCTTTCTTT. This sequence encodes CASSVGQSPPNTEAFF.

The genes are TRBV18 and TRBJ1-1, with D possibly being TRBD1 (6 bases). V was trimmed by 0 bases and J by 4 bases, leaving 21 bases between them. There are 18 residues in the CDR3. In germline, CDR1 is KGHSH, CDR2 LQKENI. The CDR3 DNA sequence: TGTGCCAGCTCACCACCCGGGGCGGGGGCCCGGCTCGGCACTGAAGCTTTCTTT. This codes for CASSPPGAGARLGTEAFF.

In this sample, this clone turned up a few times. The gene calls are TRBV4-2 and TRBJ1-6; possible D gene TRBD1, 5 bases. V lost 5 bases and J lost 7, with 15 bases in between. The germline V gene has CDR1 LGHNA and CDR2 YNFKEQ. This CDR3 spans 15 amino acids. Here the CDR3 DNA reads TGTGCCAGCAGCGCATCCCAGGGAGAAAATTCACCCCTCCACTTT. Its protein is CASSASQGENSPLHF.

The V gene is TRBV25-1, the J gene TRBJ2-3; 9 bases map to TRBD1. The CDR3 spans 16 residues. The germline CDR1 and CDR2 sequences are MGHDK and SYGVNS. Trimming at V came to 4 bases and at J to 6 bases, leaving 11 bases not matched to a gene. The CDR3: CASSATGGTLGDTQYF. The DNA for the CDR3 is TGTGCCAGCAGTGCGACAGGGGGAACACTTGGGGATACGCAGTATTTT. The full variable domain, rest sourced from reference TRBV25-1 and TRBJ2-3, is EADIYQTPRYLVIGTGKKITLECSQTMGHDKMYWYQQDPGMELHLIHYSYGVNSTEKGDLSSESTVSRIRTEHFPLTLESARPSHTSQYLCASSATGGTLGDTQYFGPGTRLTVL.

V gene TRBV5-4 combines with J gene TRBJ2-3, with TRBD2 as a possible D gene (5 bases). Germline V gives CDR1 SGHNT, CDR2 YYREEE (reference sequence). CDR3 length: 14 residues. Deletions cut 4 bases from V and 6 bases from J, with 15 bases between. The CDR3 sequence: CASSPRAPADTQYF. In nucleotides, the CDR3 is TGTGCCAGCAGCCCGCGGGCACCCGCGGATACGCAGTATTTT.

The rearrangement uses TRBV6-5 and TRBJ2-4; TRBD1 matches at 8 bases. The CDR3 is made up of 14 amino acids. Germline CDR1 is MNHEY and CDR2 is SVGAGI. Losses at the gene ends were 6 bases for V and 3 bases for J; bases not matched to a gene: 4. CDR3 bases: TGTGCCAGCAGCAGGACAGGGTTCAAAAACATTCAGTACTTC. Its protein is CASSRTGFKNIQYF.

This chain connects TRBV4-2 to TRBJ2-5; D call uncertain. Germline V gene sequence: CDR1 LGHNA, CDR2 YNFKEQ. V was shortened by 1 base and J by 2 bases, with 8 bases between the two germline ends. CDR3 length: 14 amino acids. As DNA, the CDR3 is TGTGCCAGCAGCCAAGCCGGCTATCAAGAGACCCAGTACTTC. Protein product: CASSQAGYQETQYF.

This clone was recorded a few times. This chain joins TRBV21-1 and TRBJ2-4; the D call TRBD1 from the table was never checked on the DNA. TRBV21-1 is annotated as a pseudogene. CDR3 length equals 17 residues. Here the CDR3 DNA reads TGTGCCAGCAGCAAAGGGACAGGGGGCGAAGGGGAAAACATTCAGTACTTC. This translates into CASSKGTGGEGENIQYF.

The chain combines TRBV7-2 with TRBJ2-3, with 13 bases that match TRBD2. Germline trimming cut 5 bases from V and 5 bases from J; bases unmatched to any gene: 4. The CDR3 loop spans 15 amino acids. Per the germline V gene, CDR1 is SGHTA and CDR2 is FQGNSA. CDR3 protein: CASSRTSGGEDTQYF. The CDR3 nucleotides read TGTGCCAGCAGCCGGACTAGCGGGGGTGAAGATACGCAGTATTTT.

J is TRBJ2-1 and V is TRBV6-5; D is tentatively TRBD1 or TRBD2 (5 bases each). The ends were cut back, 8 bases at V and 0 bases at J, with 14 bases in the middle. CDR1 is MNHEY, CDR2 SVGAGI, per germline. The CDR3 spans 15 residues. The CDR3 nucleotides are TGTGCCAGCCCCCCCGGGGCGTCCTCCTACAATGAGCAGTTCTTC. Amino acids: CASPPGASSYNEQFF.

The V call is TRBV6-1, the J call TRBJ1-3, with D hard to call. Trimming removed 2 bases at V and 4 bases at J, with 3 bases between. The CDR3 contains 12 residues. Germline CDR1 is MNHNS and CDR2 is SASEGT. CDR3: CASSERGNTIYF. Written as DNA, the CDR3 is TGTGCCAGCAGTGAAAGGGGAAACACCATATATTTT.

J is TRBJ1-5 and V is TRBV30; D not resolved. The CDR3 length is 14 residues. Germline lookup yields CDR1 GTSNPN and CDR2 SVGIG (reference sequence). V lost 4 bases and J lost 0, with 10 bases in between. The CDR3: CAWKPASSNQPQHF. The CDR3 coding sequence is TGTGCCTGGAAACCAGCTTCTAGCAATCAGCCCCAGCATTTT.

The chain has TRBV7-9 and TRBJ1-1; unclear D gene. Trimming took off 5 bases at V and 0 bases at J, with 7 bases between the two ends. From germline, CDR1 is SEHNR and CDR2 FQNEAQ (reference sequence). This CDR3 comprises 13 residues. In nucleotides, the CDR3 is TGTGCCAGCAGCATGAGGATGAACACTGAAGCTTTCTTT. Translated, it gives CASSMRMNTEAFF.

The chain uses TRBV2 and TRBJ2-1, with D perhaps matching TRBD1 or TRBD2 (5 bases each). Trimming shortened V by 8 bases and J by 1 base, and 12 bases separated the two germline ends. This CDR3 spans 14 amino acids. Germline-derived CDR1 and CDR2 are SNHLY and FYNNEI. The CDR3 bases are TGTGCCAGCCCCAGGGACCTTTCCTACAATGAGCAGTTCTTC. This gives the protein CASPRDLSYNEQFF. Complete variable domain (other parts from reference TRBV2 and TRBJ2-1): EPEVTQTPSHQVTQMGQEVILRCVPISNHLYFYWYRQILGQKVEFLVSFYNNEISEKSEIFDDQFSVERPDGSNFTLKIRSTKLEDSAMYFCASPRDLSYNEQFFGPGTRLTVL.

The chain carries TRBV6-5 and TRBJ1-2, with TRBD1 matching over 7 bases. From germline, CDR1 is MNHEY and CDR2 SVGAGI. The V segment lost 6 bases and the J segment 5 bases; nucleotides outside the gene matches: 9. The CDR3 has 14 amino acids. This CDR3 is CASSRGTEEYGYTF. The CDR3 region has the DNA TGTGCCAGCAGCCGCGGGACAGAGGAATATGGCTACACCTTC.

The rearrangement uses TRBV15 and TRBJ1-5; unclear D gene. This CDR3 contains 16 residues. The germline CDR1 and CDR2 sequences are LNHNV and YYDKDF (reference sequence). Trimming left V 1 base short and J 2 bases short, with 12 bases between. Written as DNA, the CDR3 is TGTGCCACCAGCAGAGGGATAGGACCTGGCAATCAGCCCCAGCATTTT. This codes for CATSRGIGPGNQPQHF.

The rearrangement uses TRBV28 and TRBJ1-2; 12 bases line up with TRBD1. The CDR3 runs to 18 residues. Looked up from germline, CDR1 is MDHEN and CDR2 is SYDVKM. Trimming took 6 bases from V and 4 from J; bases not matched to a gene: 15. The chain's CDR3 is CASRGQGQGAQSGYGYTF. In DNA, the CDR3 is TGTGCCAGCAGGGGACAGGGACAGGGGGCGCAGAGTGGCTATGGCTACACCTTC.

This sequence joins TRBV7-2 and TRBJ2-5; the D is unclear. V lost 1 base and J 3 bases, leaving 6 bases between the germline ends. Germline-derived CDR1 and CDR2 are SGHTA and FQGNSA. The CDR3 has 13 residues. CDR3: CASSLGQEETQYF. DNA for the CDR3: TGTGCCAGCAGCTTAGGTCAGGAAGAGACCCAGTACTTC.

This clone has just one count. The rearrangement joins TRBV23-1 to TRBJ2-1; D perhaps matches TRBD2 (5 bases). TRBV23-1 counts as an open reading frame of uncertain function. Trimming took 3 bases from V and 0 from J, leaving 15 bases between them. The length of the CDR3 is 17 residues. As DNA, the CDR3 is TGCGCCAGCAGTCACCCACGGAGGCGCCGCTCCTACAATGAGCAGTTCTTC. Protein product: CASSHPRRRRSYNEQFF.

The V and J genes are TRBV2 and TRBJ1-6, with a tentative D call TRBD1 (6 bases). Per the germline V gene, CDR1 is SNHLY and CDR2 is FYNNEI. The V and J ends lost 4 bases and 9 bases respectively, with 13 bases between them. The CDR3 runs 14 residues. In DNA, the CDR3 is TGTGCCAGCAGTGTAACAGGGACGGGTTCACCCCTCCACTTT. It yields the protein CASSVTGTGSPLHF.

This clone was seen only once. The gene calls are TRBV7-9 and TRBJ1-6; D not resolved. The V end was cut by 0 bases, the J end by 13 bases, with 7 bases between. The CDR3 covers 12 residues. CDR1 and CDR2 from the germline V gene are SEHNR and FQNEAQ (reference sequence). The CDR3 sequence is CASSLAPSPLHF. CDR3 nucleotides: TGTGCCAGCAGCTTAGCCCCCAGTCCCCTCCACTTT. Together with reference TRBV7-9 and TRBJ1-6, the CDR3 gives the full variable domain: DTGVSQNPRHKITKRGQNVTFRCDPISEHNRLYWYRQTLGQGPEFLTYFQNEAQLEKSRLLSDRFSAERPKGSFSTLEIQRTEQGDSAMYLCASSLAPSPLHFGNGTRLTVT.

The chain uses TRBV6-1 and TRBJ1-2, with 8 positions matching TRBD1. Per the germline V gene, CDR1 is MNHNS and CDR2 is SASEGT. The CDR3 totals 17 residues. With 4 bases clipped from V and 8 bases from J, the junction kept 18 bases outside the gene matches. The DNA of the CDR3 is TGTGCCAGCAGTGTAGGGGGACAGGAGAATGGAAGAGGAGGCTACACCTTC. It yields the protein CASSVGGQENGRGGYTF.

The rearrangement joins TRBV7-2 to TRBJ1-6, with a weak D call TRBD1 (6 bases). Between the trimmed V and J ends, which lost 2 bases and 1 base, there was a span of 15 bases. Germline loops: CDR1 SGHTA, CDR2 FQGNSA. The length of the CDR3 is 18 residues. The CDR3 reads CASSLTPGDRSYNSPLHF. CDR3 sequence (DNA): TGTGCCAGCAGCTTAACCCCAGGGGATAGGTCCTATAATTCACCCCTCCACTTT.

This chain joins TRBV29-1 and TRBJ1-1; no clear D gene. Between the trimmed V and J ends, which lost 6 bases and 1 base, there was a span of 15 bases. The CDR3 spans 14 residues. Germline CDR1 SQVTM, CDR2 ANQGSEA. CDR3 in amino acids: CSVSTSVGNTEAFF. The DNA for the CDR3 is TGCAGCGTATCGACAAGCGTGGGGAACACTGAAGCTTTCTTT.

This chain links TRBV3-1 (or the pseudogene TRBV3-2) with TRBJ1-1; D not certain. Trimming took 0 bases from V and 6 from J, leaving 11 bases between them. Germline V CDR1 and CDR2: LGHDT, YNNKEL (reference sequence). This CDR3 is 14 amino acids long. CDR3 DNA sequence: TGTGCCAGCAGCCAAGATTTAGTACAGCCTGAAGCTTTCTTT. This gives the protein CASSQDLVQPEAFF.

V is TRBV2 and J is TRBJ1-5, with D possibly being TRBD1 (6 bases). CDR1 and CDR2 (germline): SNHLY, FYNNEI. Trimming cost V 3 bases and J 2 bases, with 11 bases left between them. This CDR3 comprises 15 residues. The CDR3 reads CASSDRGGGNQPQHF. The CDR3 region has the DNA TGTGCCAGCAGTGACAGGGGAGGTGGCAATCAGCCCCAGCATTTT.

The chain carries TRBV6-2 or TRBV6-3 and TRBJ2-5, with TRBD2 identical over 10 bases. This CDR3 contains 15 residues. The germline gives CDR1 MNHEY, CDR2 SVGEGT. V lost 4 bases, J lost 2 bases, and 4 bases stayed unmatched. In DNA, the CDR3 is TGTGCCAGCAGTTCCGTAGCGGGGGGACAAGAGACCCAGTACTTC. Protein sequence: CASSSVAGGQETQYF.

The J gene is TRBJ1-5, the V gene TRBV19, with 9 positions matching TRBD1. CDR1 is LNHDA, CDR2 SQIVND, per germline (reference sequence). The V and J ends lost 7 bases and 1 base, in that order; junction bases with no gene match: 2. The CDR3 extends over 14 amino acids. CDR3 sequence (DNA): TGTGCCAGTAAGACAGGGGGAAGCAATCAGCCCCAGCATTTT. Translation gives CASKTGGSNQPQHF.